The TCR beta chain described here comes from a study of metastatic and nonmetastatic thyroid tumors. Overall study context: Blood and tumor or nodule tissue repertoires from malignant and benign thyroid patients were compared. The study's findings and limits: The study reportedly found significantly higher TCR beta diversity in malignant thyroid tumors than benign nodules, in blood and tumor.

None of the patients had undergone any treatment ahead of thyroid surgery. This clone has ten or more counts. Its antigen is undetermined. The CDR3 extends over 14 amino acids. Germline CDR1 and CDR2: LGHDT and YNNKEL (reference sequence). V lost 4 bases to trimming and J lost 3 bases; unmatched junction nucleotides: 6. TCRdb reanalyzed the PCR reads via MiXCR. The sample includes about 82,000 clones, roughly an eighth of them seen just once. Sequenced: tumor tissue. The genes are TRBV3-1 and TRBJ2-7, with TRBD1 matching 7 bases. The TCR was taken from a female donor with papillary thyroid cancer or a benign thyroid nodule (not recorded which). Some clones in this sample may be carry-over from other donors' samples. CDR3: CASSRDSISYEQYF. The DNA of the CDR3 is TGTGCCAGCAGCCGGGACAGTATAAGCTACGAGCAGTACTTC.